The clone carrying this T cell receptor beta chain was found many times. The CDR3 runs to 14 residues. Trimming took off 0 bases at V and 7 bases at J, with 12 bases between the two ends. CDR1 and CDR2 from the germline V gene are MNHEY and SVGAGI. This sample stems from a study of regulatory T cells in long-lasting Graves disease. The authors built TCR beta libraries using iRepertoire HTBI primers and Arm-PCR of CDR3 regions. TCRdb re-called the multiplex PCR reads with MiXCR, one entry per CDR3 protein. The sample lists hundreds of thousands of distinct CDR3 sequences; 16% were seen once. Noted time point: newly diagnosed GD, antithyroid drugs for less than 3 months. RNA extracted from PBMCs served as the sequencing template. Another study also made use of these data, one on T cells in Graves' hyperthyroidism and ophthalmopathy.

The origin of this receptor is a woman aged 30 to 39 with Graves disease. Sequenced material: peripheral blood mononuclear cells (PBMCs), taken at new diagnosis, from a patient treated with antithyroid drugs. The chain joins TRBV6-5 to TRBJ1-2; no clear D gene. The CDR3 DNA reads TGTGCCAGCAGTTACTCTCTTCCTTCGGTTGGCTACACCTTC. Protein product: CASSYSLPSVGYTF.